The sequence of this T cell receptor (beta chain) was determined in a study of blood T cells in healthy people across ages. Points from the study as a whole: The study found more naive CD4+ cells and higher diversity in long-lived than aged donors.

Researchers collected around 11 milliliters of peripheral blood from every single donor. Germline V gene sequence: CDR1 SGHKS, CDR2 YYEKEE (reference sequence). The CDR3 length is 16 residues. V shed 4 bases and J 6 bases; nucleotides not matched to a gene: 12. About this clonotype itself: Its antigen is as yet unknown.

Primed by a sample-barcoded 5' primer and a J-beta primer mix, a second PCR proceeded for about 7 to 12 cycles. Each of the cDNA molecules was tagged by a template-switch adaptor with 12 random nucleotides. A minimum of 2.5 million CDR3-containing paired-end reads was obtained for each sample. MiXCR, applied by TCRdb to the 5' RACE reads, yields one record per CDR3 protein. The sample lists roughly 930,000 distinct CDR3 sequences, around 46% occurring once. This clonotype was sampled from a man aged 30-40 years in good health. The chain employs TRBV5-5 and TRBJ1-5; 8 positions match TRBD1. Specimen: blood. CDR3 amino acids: CASSVSGTGVGQPQHF. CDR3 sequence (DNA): TGTGCCAGCAGCGTTTCCGGGACAGGAGTCGGTCAGCCCCAGCATTTT.